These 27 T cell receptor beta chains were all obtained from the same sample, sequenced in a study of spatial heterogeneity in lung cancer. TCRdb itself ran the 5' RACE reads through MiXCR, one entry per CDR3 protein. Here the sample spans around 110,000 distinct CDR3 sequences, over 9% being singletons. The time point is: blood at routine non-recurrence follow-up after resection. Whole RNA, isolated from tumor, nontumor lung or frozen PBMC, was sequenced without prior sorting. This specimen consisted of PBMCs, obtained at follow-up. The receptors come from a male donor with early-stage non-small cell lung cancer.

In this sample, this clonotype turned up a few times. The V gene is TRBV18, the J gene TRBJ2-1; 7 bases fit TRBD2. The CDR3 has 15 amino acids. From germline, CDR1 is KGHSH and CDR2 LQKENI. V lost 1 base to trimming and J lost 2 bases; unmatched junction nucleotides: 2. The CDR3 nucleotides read TGTGCCAGCTCACCACTGGGGGGGGCCTACAATGAGCAGTTCTTC. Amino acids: CASSPLGGAYNEQFF.

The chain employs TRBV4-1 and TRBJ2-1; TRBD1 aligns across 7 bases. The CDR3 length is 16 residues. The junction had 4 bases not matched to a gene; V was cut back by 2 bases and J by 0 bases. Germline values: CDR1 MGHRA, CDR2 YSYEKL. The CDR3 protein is CASSQYRGDSYNEQFF. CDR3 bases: TGCGCCAGCAGCCAATACAGGGGAGACTCCTACAATGAGCAGTTCTTC.

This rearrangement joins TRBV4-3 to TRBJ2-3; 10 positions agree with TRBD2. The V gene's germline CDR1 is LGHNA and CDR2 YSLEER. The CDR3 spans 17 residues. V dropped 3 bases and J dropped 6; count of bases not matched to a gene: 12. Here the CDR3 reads CASSQGSASGGRDTQYF. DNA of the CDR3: TGCGCCAGCAGCCAGGGTAGTGCTAGCGGGGGACGGGATACGCAGTATTTT.

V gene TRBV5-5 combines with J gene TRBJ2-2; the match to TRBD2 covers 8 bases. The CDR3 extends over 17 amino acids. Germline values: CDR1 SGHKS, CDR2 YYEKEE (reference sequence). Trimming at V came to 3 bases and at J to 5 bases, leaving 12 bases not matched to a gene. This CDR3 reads CASSWTSYGSFTGELFF. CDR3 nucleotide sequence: TGTGCCAGCAGCTGGACTAGCTATGGATCTTTTACCGGGGAGCTGTTTTTT.

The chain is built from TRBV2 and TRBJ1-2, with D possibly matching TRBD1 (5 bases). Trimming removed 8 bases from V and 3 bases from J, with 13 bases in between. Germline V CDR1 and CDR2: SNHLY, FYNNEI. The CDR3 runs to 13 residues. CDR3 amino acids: CASRGDGDYGYTF. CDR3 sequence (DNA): TGTGCCAGCCGGGGGGATGGCGACTATGGCTACACCTTC.

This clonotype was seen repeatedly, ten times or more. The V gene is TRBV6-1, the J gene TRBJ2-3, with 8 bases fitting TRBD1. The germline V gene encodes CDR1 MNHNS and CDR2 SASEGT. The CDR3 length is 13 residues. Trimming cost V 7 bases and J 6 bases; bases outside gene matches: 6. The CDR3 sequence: CASTLRGQDTQYF. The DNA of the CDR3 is TGTGCCAGCACCCTCAGGGGGCAGGATACGCAGTATTTT.

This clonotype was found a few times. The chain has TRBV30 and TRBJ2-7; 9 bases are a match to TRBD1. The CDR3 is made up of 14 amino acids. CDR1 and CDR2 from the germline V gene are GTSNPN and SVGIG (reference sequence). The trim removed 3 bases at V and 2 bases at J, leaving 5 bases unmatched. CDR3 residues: CAWRSQGAPYEQYF. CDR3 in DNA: TGTGCCTGGAGGTCACAGGGGGCCCCCTACGAGCAGTACTTC.

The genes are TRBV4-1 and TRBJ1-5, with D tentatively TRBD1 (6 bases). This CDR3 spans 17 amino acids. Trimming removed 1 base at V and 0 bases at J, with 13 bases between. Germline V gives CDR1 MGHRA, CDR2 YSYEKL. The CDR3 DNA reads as TGCGCCAGCAGCCAAGGGGCCACAGGGATTAGCAATCAGCCCCAGCATTTT. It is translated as CASSQGATGISNQPQHF.

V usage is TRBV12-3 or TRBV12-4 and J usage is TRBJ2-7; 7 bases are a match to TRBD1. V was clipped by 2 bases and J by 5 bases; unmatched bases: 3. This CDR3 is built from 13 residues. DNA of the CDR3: TGTGCCAGCAGTTTAAAAGGGGGCCACGAGCAGTACTTC. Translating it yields CASSLKGGHEQYF.

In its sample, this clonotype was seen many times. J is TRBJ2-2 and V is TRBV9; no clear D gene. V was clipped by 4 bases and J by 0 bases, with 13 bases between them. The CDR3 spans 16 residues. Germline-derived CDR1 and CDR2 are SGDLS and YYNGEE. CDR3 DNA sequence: TGTGCCAGCAGCTCAGTTCTCTGGACGAACACCGGGGAGCTGTTTTTT. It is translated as CASSSVLWTNTGELFF.

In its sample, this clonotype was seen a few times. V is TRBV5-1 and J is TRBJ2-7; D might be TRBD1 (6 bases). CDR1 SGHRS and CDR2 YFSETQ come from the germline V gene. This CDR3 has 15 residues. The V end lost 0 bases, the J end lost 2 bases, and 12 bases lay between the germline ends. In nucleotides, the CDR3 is TGCGCCAGCAGCTTGGTAGCAGGGGCGGCCTACGAGCAGTACTTC. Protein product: CASSLVAGAAYEQYF.

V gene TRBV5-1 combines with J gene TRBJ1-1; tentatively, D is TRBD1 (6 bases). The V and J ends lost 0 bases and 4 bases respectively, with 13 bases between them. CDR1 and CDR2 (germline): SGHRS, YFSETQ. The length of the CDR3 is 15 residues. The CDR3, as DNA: TGCGCCAGCAGCTTGGGCCAAGAGGGGGTCACTGAAGCTTTCTTT. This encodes CASSLGQEGVTEAFF.

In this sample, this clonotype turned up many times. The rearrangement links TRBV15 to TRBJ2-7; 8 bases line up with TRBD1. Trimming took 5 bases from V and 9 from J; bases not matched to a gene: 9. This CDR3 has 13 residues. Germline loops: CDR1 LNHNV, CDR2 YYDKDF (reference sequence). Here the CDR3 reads CATSPIGQGRQYF. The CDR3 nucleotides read TGTGCCACCAGCCCCATTGGACAGGGCCGGCAGTACTTC.

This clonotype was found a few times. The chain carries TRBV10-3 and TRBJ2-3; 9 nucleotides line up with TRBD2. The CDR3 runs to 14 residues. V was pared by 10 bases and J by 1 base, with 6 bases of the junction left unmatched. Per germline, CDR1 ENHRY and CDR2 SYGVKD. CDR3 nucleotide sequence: TGTGCCAACGCCGCGGGAGGGGGCACAGATACGCAGTATTTT. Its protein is CANAAGGGTDTQYF.

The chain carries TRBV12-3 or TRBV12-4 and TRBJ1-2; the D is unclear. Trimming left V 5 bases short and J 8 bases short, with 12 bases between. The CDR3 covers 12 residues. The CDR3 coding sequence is TGTGCCAGCAGTCCCGCGGGCCTGGGCTACACCTTC. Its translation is CASSPAGLGYTF.

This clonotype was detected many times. The CDR3 bases are TGTGCCATCAGTGAGGATAGCAGATATGGAAACACCATATATTTT. Encoded protein: CAISEDSRYGNTIYF. This chain connects TRBV10-3 to TRBJ1-3; D gene ambiguous. Trimming removed 2 bases from V and 3 bases from J, with 11 bases in between. Germline V lookup: CDR1 ENHRY, CDR2 SYGVKD. This CDR3 region has 15 residues.

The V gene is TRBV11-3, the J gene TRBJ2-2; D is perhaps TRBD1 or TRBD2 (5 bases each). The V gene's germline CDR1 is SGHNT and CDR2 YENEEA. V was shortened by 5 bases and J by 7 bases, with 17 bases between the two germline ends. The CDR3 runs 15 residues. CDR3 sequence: CASSPGADVGGELFF. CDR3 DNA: TGTGCCAGCAGCCCCGGGGCTGACGTAGGCGGGGAGCTGTTTTTT.

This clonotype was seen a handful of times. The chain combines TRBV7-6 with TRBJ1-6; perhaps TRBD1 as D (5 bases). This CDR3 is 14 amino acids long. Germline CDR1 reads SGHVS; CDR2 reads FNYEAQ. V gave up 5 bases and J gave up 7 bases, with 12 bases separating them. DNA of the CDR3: TGTGCCAGCAGCCGGATCGGGGACAATTCACCCCTCCACTTT. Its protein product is CASSRIGDNSPLHF.

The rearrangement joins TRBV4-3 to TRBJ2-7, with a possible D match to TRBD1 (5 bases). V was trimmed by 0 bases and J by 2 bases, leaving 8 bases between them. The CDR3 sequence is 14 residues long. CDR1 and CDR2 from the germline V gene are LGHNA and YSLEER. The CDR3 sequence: CASSQETAAYEQYF. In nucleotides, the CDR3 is TGCGCCAGCAGCCAAGAGACAGCCGCCTACGAGCAGTACTTC.

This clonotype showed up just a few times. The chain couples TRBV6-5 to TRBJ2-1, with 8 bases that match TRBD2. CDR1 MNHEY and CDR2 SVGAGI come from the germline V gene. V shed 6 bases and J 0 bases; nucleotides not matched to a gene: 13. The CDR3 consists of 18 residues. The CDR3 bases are TGTGCCAGCAGCCCCCGAGCGGGGGCCTTGGGCTCCTACAATGAGCAGTTCTTC. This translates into CASSPRAGALGSYNEQFF.

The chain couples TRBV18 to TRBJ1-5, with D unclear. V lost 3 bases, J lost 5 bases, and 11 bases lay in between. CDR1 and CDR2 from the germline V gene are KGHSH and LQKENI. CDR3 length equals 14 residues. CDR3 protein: CASSPSAYDQPQHF. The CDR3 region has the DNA TGTGCCAGCTCACCGTCTGCGTATGATCAGCCCCAGCATTTT.

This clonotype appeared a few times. Here the CDR3 reads CASSLGDGAQYF. The CDR3 coding sequence is TGTGCCAGCAGCTTAGGGGACGGTGCCCAGTACTTC. J is TRBJ2-5 and V is TRBV7-6; the D call may be TRBD1 or TRBD2 (5 bases each). The germline CDR1 and CDR2 sequences are SGHVS and FNYEAQ. The CDR3 loop spans 12 amino acids. V lost 1 base and J lost 9, with 9 bases in between. The full variable domain, in which reference TRBV7-6 and TRBJ2-5 provide the parts outside the CDR3, is GAGVSQSPRYKVTKRGQDVALRCDPISGHVSLYWYRQALGQGPEFLTYFNYEAQQDKSGLPNDRFSAERPEGSISTLTIQRTEQRDSAMYRCASSLGDGAQYFGPGTRLLVL.

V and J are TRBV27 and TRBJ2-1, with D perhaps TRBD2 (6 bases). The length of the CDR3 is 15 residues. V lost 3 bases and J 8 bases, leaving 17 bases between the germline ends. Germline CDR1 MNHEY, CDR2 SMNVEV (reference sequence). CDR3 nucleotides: TGTGCCAGCAGTTTCCCGGGGGTTAGAGGGTATGAGCAGTTCTTC. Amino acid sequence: CASSFPGVRGYEQFF.

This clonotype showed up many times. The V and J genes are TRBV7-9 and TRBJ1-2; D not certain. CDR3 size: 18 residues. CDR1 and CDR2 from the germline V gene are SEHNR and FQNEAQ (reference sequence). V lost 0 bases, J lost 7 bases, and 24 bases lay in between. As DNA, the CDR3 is TGTGCCAGCAGCTTAGCGAGGATTCGTTCCCCCAGGATCTCTGGCTACACCTTC. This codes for CASSLARIRSPRISGYTF.

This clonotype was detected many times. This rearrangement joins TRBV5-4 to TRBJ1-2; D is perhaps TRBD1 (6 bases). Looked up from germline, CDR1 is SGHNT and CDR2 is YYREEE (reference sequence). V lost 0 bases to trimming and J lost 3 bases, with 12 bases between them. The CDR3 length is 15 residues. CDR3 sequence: CASSLAYRVDYGYTF. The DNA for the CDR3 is TGTGCCAGCAGCTTGGCTTACAGGGTCGACTATGGCTACACCTTC.

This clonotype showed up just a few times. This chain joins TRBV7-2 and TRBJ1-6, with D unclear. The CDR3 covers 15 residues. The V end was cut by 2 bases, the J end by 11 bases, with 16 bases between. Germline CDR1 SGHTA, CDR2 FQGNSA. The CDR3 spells CASSLPLTPSTPLHF. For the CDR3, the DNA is TGTGCCAGCAGCTTACCTTTAACCCCATCCACACCCCTCCACTTT.

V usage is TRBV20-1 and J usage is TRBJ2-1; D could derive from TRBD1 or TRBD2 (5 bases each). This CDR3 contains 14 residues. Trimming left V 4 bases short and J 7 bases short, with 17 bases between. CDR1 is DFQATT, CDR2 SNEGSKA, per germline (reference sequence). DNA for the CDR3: TGCAGTGCTATGGGATCAGGGAGCTTGAATGAGCAGTTCTTC. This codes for CSAMGSGSLNEQFF.